The clone carrying this T cell receptor beta chain was counted many times. Its antigen is undetermined. No progression to ophthalmopathy during 18 months of follow-up defined stable disease. Extraction of PBMCs used about 9.2 ml of fresh peripheral blood. TCR beta CDR3 sequences were amplified from RNA transcripts. RT-PCR in the first round (using the HTBI primer set) targeted the TCR CDR3. One entry per CDR3 protein results from TCRdb running MiXCR on the multiplex PCR reads. The table lists around 340,000 distinct CDR3 sequences, roughly 14% of them singletons. The CDR3 spans 15 residues. V dropped 1 base and J dropped 1; count of bases not matched to a gene: 2. The germline V gene has CDR1 LNHNV and CDR2 YYDKDF (reference sequence). The record originates from a study of T cells in Graves' hyperthyroidism and ophthalmopathy. Study-wide points: Blood also showed most of the thyroid clonotypes that were expanded above 0.001.

The sample consisted of blood. This sequence originates from a woman aged 25 to 39 with Graves' hyperthyroidism. This rearrangement joins TRBV15 to TRBJ2-7; the match to TRBD1 covers 9 bases. CDR3 bases: TGTGCCACCAGCAGAGTAGGGACAGGGTCCTACGAGCAGTACTTC. Amino acid sequence: CATSRVGTGSYEQYF.